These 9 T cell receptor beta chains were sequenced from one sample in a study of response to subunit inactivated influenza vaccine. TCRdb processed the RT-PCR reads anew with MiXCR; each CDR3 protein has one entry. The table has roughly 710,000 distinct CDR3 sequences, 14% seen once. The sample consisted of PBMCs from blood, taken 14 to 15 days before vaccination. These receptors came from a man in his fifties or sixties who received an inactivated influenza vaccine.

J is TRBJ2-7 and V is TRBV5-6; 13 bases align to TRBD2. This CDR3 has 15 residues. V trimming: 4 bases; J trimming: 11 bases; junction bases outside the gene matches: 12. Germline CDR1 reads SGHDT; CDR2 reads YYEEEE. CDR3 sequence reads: CASSDLGLAGRGEYF. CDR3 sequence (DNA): TGTGCCAGCAGCGACTTGGGACTAGCGGGGCGAGGGGAGTACTTC.

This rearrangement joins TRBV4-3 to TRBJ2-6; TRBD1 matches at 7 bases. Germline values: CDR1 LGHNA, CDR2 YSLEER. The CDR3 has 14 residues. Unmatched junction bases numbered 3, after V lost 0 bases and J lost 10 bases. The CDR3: CASSQEARGNVLTF. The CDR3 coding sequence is TGCGCCAGCAGCCAAGAAGCCAGGGGGAACGTCCTGACTTTC.

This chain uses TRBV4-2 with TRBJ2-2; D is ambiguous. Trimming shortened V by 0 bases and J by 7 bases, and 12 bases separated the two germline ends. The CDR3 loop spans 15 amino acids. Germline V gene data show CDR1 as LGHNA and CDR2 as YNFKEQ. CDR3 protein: CASSQEVVSGGELFF. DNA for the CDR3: TGTGCCAGCAGCCAAGAAGTGGTTTCTGGCGGGGAGCTGTTTTTT.

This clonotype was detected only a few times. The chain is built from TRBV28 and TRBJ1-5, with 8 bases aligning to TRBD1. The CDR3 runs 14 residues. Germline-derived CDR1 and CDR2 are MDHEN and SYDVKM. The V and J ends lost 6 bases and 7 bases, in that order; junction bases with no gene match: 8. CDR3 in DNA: TGTGCCAGCAGACTCGGACAGGGTGCACAGCCCCAGCATTTT. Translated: CASRLGQGAQPQHF.

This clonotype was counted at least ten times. The CDR3 here is CASSVDPANYEQYF. The CDR3 DNA follows: TGTGCCAGCAGCGTAGATCCAGCCAACTACGAGCAGTACTTC. The chain combines TRBV9 with TRBJ2-7; D gene uncertain. There are 14 residues in the CDR3. Germline V gives CDR1 SGDLS, CDR2 YYNGEE. The V gene lost 0 bases and the J gene lost 3 bases, with 10 bases spanning the gap.

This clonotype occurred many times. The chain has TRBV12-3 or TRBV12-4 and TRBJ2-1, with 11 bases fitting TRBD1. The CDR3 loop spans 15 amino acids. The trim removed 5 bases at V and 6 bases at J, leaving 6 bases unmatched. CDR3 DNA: TGTGCCAGCAGTGGAACCGGGACAGGGGGCAATGAGCAGTTCTTC. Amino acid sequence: CASSGTGTGGNEQFF.

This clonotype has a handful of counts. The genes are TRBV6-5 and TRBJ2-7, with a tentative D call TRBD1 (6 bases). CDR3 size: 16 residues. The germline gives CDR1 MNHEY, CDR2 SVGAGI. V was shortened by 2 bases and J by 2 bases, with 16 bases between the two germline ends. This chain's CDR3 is CASSYNSPRTAYEQYF. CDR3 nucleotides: TGTGCCAGCAGTTACAATTCCCCTCGGACAGCCTACGAGCAGTACTTC.

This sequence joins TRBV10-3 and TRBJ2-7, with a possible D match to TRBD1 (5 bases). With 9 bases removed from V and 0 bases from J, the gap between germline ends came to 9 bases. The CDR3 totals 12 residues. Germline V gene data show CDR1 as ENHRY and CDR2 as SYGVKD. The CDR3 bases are TGTGCCATTTCGACAGACTCCTACGAGCAGTACTTC. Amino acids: CAISTDSYEQYF.

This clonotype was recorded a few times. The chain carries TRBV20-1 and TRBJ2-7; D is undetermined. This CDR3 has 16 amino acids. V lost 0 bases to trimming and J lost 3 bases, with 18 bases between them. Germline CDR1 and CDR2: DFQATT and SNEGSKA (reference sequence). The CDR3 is CSARDRQSARYYEQYF. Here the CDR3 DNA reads TGCAGTGCTAGAGATCGCCAGTCTGCGCGTTACTACGAGCAGTACTTC.